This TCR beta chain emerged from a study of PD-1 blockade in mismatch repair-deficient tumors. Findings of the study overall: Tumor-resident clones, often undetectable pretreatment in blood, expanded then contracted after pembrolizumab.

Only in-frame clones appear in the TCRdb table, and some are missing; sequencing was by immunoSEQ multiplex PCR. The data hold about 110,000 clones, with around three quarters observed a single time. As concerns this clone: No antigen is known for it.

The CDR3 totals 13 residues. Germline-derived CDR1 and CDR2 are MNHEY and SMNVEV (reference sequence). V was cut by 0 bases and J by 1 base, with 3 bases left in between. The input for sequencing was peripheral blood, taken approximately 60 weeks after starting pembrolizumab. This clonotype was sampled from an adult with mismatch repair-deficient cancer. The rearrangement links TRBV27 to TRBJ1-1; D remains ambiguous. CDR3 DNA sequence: TGTGCCAGCAGTTTATCTCGGAACACTGAAGCTTTCTTT. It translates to CASSLSRNTEAFF.